A selection of T cell receptor beta chains follows, all from one sample in a study of control samples from healthy donors and cancer patients. Libraries were prepared by immunoSEQ multiplex PCR; TCRdb keeps only in-frame clonotypes and omits some of them. The data show 160,000 or so clones, with approximately 94% seen just once and around 13% held by the top ten. The specimen sequenced was PBMCs. These TCRs come from a man aged 55 to 69 with colorectal cancer. CDR3s include the opening cysteine and the closing phenylalanine or tryptophan. D genes are given only for firm matches. The listing skips clone size in some rows; elsewhere it reads once, few, many or a size class.

J gene | V gene | D gene | clone size | CDR3 protein | CDR3 DNA
TRBJ2-5 | TRBV5-4 | - | - | CASSLARGVKETQYF | TGTGCCAGCAGCTTGGCCAGGGGGGTTAAAGAGACCCAGTACTTC
TRBJ2-3 | TRBV25-1 | TRBD2 | - | CASSGLAGPIPDTQYF | TGTGCCAGCAGTGGGCTAGCGGGCCCGATACCAGATACGCAGTATTTT
TRBJ2-1 | TRBV18 | TRBD1 | - | CASSPGVKGQGGNEQFF | TGTGCCAGCTCACCAGGTGTCAAGGGACAGGGAGGCAATGAGCAGTTCTTC
TRBJ1-2 | TRBV6-5 | TRBD1 | - | CATCPDSTGVRGYTF | TGTGCCACCTGTCCCGATTCAACAGGGGTACGTGGCTACACCTTC
TRBJ1-3 | TRBV6-6 | - | - | CASSARQGGNTIYF | TGTGCCAGCAGTGCCCGGCAGGGTGGAAACACCATATATTTT
TRBJ1-2 | TRBV25-1 | TRBD1 | - | CASSDLSGTGRYGYTF | TGTGCCAGCAGTGATCTTTCCGGGACAGGACGGTATGGCTACACCTTC
TRBJ2-7 | TRBV7-2 | - | - | CASSSTGQPLHGEQYF | TGTGCCAGCAGCTCCACTGGACAGCCCCTTCACGGGGAGCAGTACTTC
TRBJ2-6 | TRBV9 | - | - | CASSGRDTFSGANVLTF | TGTGCCAGCAGCGGCCGGGACACCTTCTCTGGGGCCAACGTCCTGACTTTC
TRBJ1-3 | TRBV7-8 | - | - | CASSSSGGLSGNTIYF | TGTGCCAGCAGCTCTAGTGGGGGCCTCTCTGGAAACACCATATATTTT
TRBJ2-7 | TRBV6-5 | - | - | CASSPRWEPYEQYF | TGTGCCAGCAGTCCCCGATGGGAGCCCTACGAGCAGTACTTC
TRBJ1-2 | TRBV5-1 | TRBD1 | once | CASSPPGTGGGYGYTF | TGCGCCAGCAGCCCCCCCGGGACAGGGGGAGGCTATGGCTACACCTTC
TRBJ2-7 | TRBV5-6 | TRBD1 | - | CASSWGQPVGEQYF | TGTGCCAGCAGCTGGGGACAGCCCGTAGGAGAGCAGTACTTC